These T cell receptor beta chains were read from a single sample in a study of cytomegalovirus exposure and HLA in healthy donors. Some clones are missing from TCRdb's copy, which holds only in-frame ones; the method was immunoSEQ multiplex PCR. The sample has about 100,000 clones; around three quarters are singletons. Sequencing used PBMCs. These receptor sequences come from a man aged 35-49 years in good health and CMV-seronegative. CDR3s include the opening cysteine and the closing phenylalanine or tryptophan. D genes are given only for firm matches. Size tells how often a clone was seen (once, few, many) or the class of an expanded clone, and some rows leave it out.

>TRBV10-3|TRBJ2-3|few|TRBD2
TGTGCCATCAGTGAGTCCAGCGGGGTGGGCACAGATACGCAGTATTTT
CAISESSGVGTDTQYF
>TRBV4-3|TRBJ2-1|-|-
TGCGCCAGCAGCCAAGATAACGGACTAAGCAATGAGCAGTTCTTC
CASSQDNGLSNEQFF
>TRBV28|TRBJ1-5|few|-
TGTGCCAGCAATCTTGGAGCGCAGCCCCAGCATTTT
CASNLGAQPQHF
>TRBV19|TRBJ2-1|few|TRBD1
TGTGCCAGTAGTATTGACGTTGGACAGGGGTACAATGAGCAGTTCTTC
CASSIDVGQGYNEQFF
>TRBV28|TRBJ1-1|-|-
TGTGCCAGCAGTTTGGGGGGACCGAACACTGAAGCTTTCTTT
CASSLGGPNTEAFF
>TRBV7-9|TRBJ2-1|-|TRBD1
TGTTCCAGCTTGCGACAGGGGAAACGTCATGAGCAGTTCTTC
CSSLRQGKRHEQFF
>TRBV7-3|TRBJ1-2|-|-
TGTGCCAGCAGCGGAGAGAGGGCCACACGCTACACCTTC
CASSGERATRYTF
>TRBV4-2|TRBJ1-2|-|-
TGTGCCAGCAGCCAAGATCGACAGGCCCGCTATGGCTACACCTTC
CASSQDRQARYGYTF
>TRBV11-2|TRBJ2-1|-|TRBD2
TGTGCCAGCAGCATCTCTAGCGGGGGGATTTACAATGAGCAGTTCTTC
CASSISSGGIYNEQFF
>TRBV10-3|TRBJ1-1|once|TRBD1
TGTGCCATCAGTGAGTCGTTGAAACAGGGGACTGAAGCTTTCTTT
CAISESLKQGTEAFF
>TRBV10-3|TRBJ2-2|-|-
TGTGCCATCAGTGAGGTCCCGCTTAGGGGGGGAACCGGGGAGCTGTTTTTT
CAISEVPLRGGTGELFF
>TRBV10-3|TRBJ2-5|-|-
TGTGCCACTACGGACACTGGGGAGACCCAGTACTTC
CATTDTGETQYF
>TRBV7-9|TRBJ2-5|-|-
TGTGCCAGCAGCTTCGACGGGGGGCGACCGACCCAGTACTTC
CASSFDGGRPTQYF
>TRBV18|TRBJ2-2|-|-
TGTGCCAGCTCACCCCCCGAGACTAGGAACACCGGGGAGCTGTTTTTT
CASSPPETRNTGELFF
>TRBV5-1|TRBJ1-6|-|-
TGCGCCAGCAGCTTGGACAGGGTTGGGTCACCCCTCCACTTT
CASSLDRVGSPLHF
>TRBV2|TRBJ2-5|-|TRBD1
TGTGCCAGCAGTGAGGACAGGGGACAAGAGACCCAGTACTTC
CASSEDRGQETQYF
>TRBV2|TRBJ1-4|-|TRBD1
TGTGCCAGCAGTAAGGACAGGCGTGAAAAACTGTTTTTT
CASSKDRREKLFF
>TRBV6-5|TRBJ1-6|-|TRBD1
TGTGCCAGCAGTTACGGGCAGGGGGGTTCACCCCTCCACTTT
CASSYGQGGSPLHF
>TRBV7-8|TRBJ1-1|-|-
TGTGCCAGCAGCTTAGTACAGGGTCTATTGAACACTGAAGCTTTCTTT
CASSLVQGLLNTEAFF
>TRBV5-1|TRBJ1-1|-|-
TGCGCCAGCAGCTTGGCCGCAGAAGGGAGGGACACTGAAGCTTTCTTT
CASSLAAEGRDTEAFF
>TRBV18|TRBJ1-1|-|-
TGTGCCAGCTCACAGGGAGAGAACACTGAAGCTTTCTTT
CASSQGENTEAFF
>TRBV12-5|TRBJ2-3|-|TRBD1
TGTGCTAGTGGTTTGGGGACAGGGAAAGATACGCAGTATTTT
CASGLGTGKDTQYF
>TRBV7-6|TRBJ2-5|-|TRBD2
TGTGCCAGCAGCTTAGTTAGCGGGGGGGCTGGGGAGACCCAGTACTTC
CASSLVSGGAGETQYF
>TRBV11-2|TRBJ1-1|-|TRBD1
TGTGCCAGCAGCTTCCCGGGACAGGGGGCGAGGACTGAAGCTTTCTTT
CASSFPGQGARTEAFF
>TRBV6-5|TRBJ1-2|-|-
TGTGCCAGCAGCTTAGGACTCAACTATGGCTACACCTTC
CASSLGLNYGYTF
>TRBV5-1|TRBJ2-1|-|TRBD2
TGCGCCAGCAGCGCGGGGACTAGCGGGCGCAGCTCCTACAATGAGCAGTTCTTC
CASSAGTSGRSSYNEQFF
>TRBV7-2|TRBJ2-6|-|-
TGTGCCAGCAGCTTAGGGGTGCGGCAGGGGAGACCTGGGGCCAACGTCCTGACTTTC
CASSLGVRQGRPGANVLTF
>TRBV7-8|TRBJ2-2|-|TRBD1
TGTGCCAGCAGCTTAGGGGGGACAGGGGCCGGGGAGCTGTTTTTT
CASSLGGTGAGELFF
>TRBV7-6|TRBJ1-1|-|-
TGTGCCAGCAGCTTAGTCGGGGGGCCGGACACTGAAGCTTTCTTT
CASSLVGGPDTEAFF
>TRBV7-3|TRBJ1-1|once|-
TGTGCCAGCAGCCTTCAGGAGAACACTGAAGCTTTCTTT
CASSLQENTEAFF
>TRBV6-1|TRBJ1-1|once|-
TGTGCCAGCAGTGAACCAATGAACACTGAAGCTTTCTTT
CASSEPMNTEAFF
>TRBV19|TRBJ2-2|-|TRBD1
TGTGCCAGTAGAGGGGACAGGGTGAACACCGGGGAGCTGTTTTTT
CASRGDRVNTGELFF
>TRBV5-6|TRBJ2-3|-|-
TGTGCCAGCAGCTTGGGACTAACCCAAGGAGATACGCAGTATTTT
CASSLGLTQGDTQYF
>TRBV5-1|TRBJ1-3|-|-
TGCGCCAGCAGCTTATGGGGGGGTCGCGGGGAAAGCTCTGGAAACACCATATATTTT
CASSLWGGRGESSGNTIYF
>TRBV5-4|TRBJ2-4|-|-
TGTGCCAGCAGCTCCCTGGGCGATACCCTCACCAAAAACATTCAGTACTTC
CASSSLGDTLTKNIQYF
>TRBV4-1|TRBJ1-2|-|-
TGCGCCAGCAGCCAAGATGAGGGACAACTAAACTATGGCTACACCTTC
CASSQDEGQLNYGYTF
>TRBV19|TRBJ2-3|-|-
TGTGCCAGTAGTCTACGCGCGGGGGCAAATACGCAGTATTTT
CASSLRAGANTQYF
>TRBV4-2|TRBJ2-2|-|TRBD2
TGTGCCAGCAGCCGTGTAATAGCGGCTAGCGGGAACACCGGGGAGCTGTTTTTT
CASSRVIAASGNTGELFF
>TRBV5-1|TRBJ2-3|-|TRBD1
TGCGCCAGCACAGGGGGCAGCCGGAACACAGATACGCAGTATTTT
CASTGGSRNTDTQYF
>TRBV7-2|TRBJ2-3|-|-
TGTGCCAGCAGCCCGCAGGGGGGACAGTACACAGATACGCAGTATTTT
CASSPQGGQYTDTQYF
>TRBV19|TRBJ2-1|-|TRBD2
TGTGCCAGTAGTAAAATAGCGGGGGGAGAGCAGTTCTTC
CASSKIAGGEQFF
>TRBV4-1|TRBJ2-3|-|TRBD1
TGCGCCAGCAGCCAAGAGGGACAGGGGGTGAAAAGAACGCAGTATTTT
CASSQEGQGVKRTQYF